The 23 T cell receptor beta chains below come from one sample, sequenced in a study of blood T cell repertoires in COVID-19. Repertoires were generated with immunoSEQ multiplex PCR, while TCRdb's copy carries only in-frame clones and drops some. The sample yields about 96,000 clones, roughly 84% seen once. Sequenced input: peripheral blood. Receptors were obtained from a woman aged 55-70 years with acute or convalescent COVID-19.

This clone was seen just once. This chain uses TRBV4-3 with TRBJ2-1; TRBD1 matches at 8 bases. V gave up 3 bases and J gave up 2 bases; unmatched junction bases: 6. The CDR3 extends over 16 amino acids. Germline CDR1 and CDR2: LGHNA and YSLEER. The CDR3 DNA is TGCGCCAGCAGCCAGGCCGGACAGGGCACCTACAATGAGCAGTTCTTC. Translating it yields CASSQAGQGTYNEQFF.

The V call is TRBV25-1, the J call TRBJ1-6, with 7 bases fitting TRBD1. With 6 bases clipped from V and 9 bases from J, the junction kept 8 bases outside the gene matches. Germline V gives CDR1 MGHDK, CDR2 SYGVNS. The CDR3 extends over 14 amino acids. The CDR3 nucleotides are TGTGCCAGCAGACAACAGGGGCAAAGTTCACCCCTCCACTTT. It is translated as CASRQQGQSSPLHF.

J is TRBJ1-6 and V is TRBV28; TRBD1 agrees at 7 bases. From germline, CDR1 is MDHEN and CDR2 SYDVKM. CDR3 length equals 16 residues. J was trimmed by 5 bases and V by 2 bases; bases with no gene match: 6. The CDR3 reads CASSLLPGGNNSPLHF. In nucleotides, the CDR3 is TGTGCCAGCAGTTTACTTCCAGGGGGTAATAATTCACCCCTCCACTTT. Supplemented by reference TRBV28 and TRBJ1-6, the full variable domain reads DVKVTQSSRYLVKRTGEKVFLECVQDMDHENMFWYRQDPGLGLRLIYFSYDVKMKEKGDIPEGYSVSREKKERFSLILESASTNQTSMYLCASSLLPGGNNSPLHFGNGTRLTVT.

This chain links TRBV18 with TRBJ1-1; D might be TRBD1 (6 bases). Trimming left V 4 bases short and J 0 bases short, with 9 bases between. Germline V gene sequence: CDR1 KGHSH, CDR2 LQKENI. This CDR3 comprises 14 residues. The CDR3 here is CASSLGTMNTEAFF. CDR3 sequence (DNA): TGTGCCAGCTCACTCGGGACAATGAACACTGAAGCTTTCTTT.

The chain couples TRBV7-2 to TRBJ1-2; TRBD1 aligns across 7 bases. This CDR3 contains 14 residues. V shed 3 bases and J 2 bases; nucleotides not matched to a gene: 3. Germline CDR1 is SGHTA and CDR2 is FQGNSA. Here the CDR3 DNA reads TGTGCCAGCAGCTTGGACAGGCTAAACTATGGCTACACCTTC. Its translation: CASSLDRLNYGYTF.

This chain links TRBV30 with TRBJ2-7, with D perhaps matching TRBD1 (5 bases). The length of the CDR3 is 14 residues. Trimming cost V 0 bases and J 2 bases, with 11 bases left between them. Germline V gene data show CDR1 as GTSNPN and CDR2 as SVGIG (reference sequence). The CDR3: CAWSVRREPYEQYF. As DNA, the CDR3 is TGTGCCTGGAGTGTACGCAGGGAACCCTACGAGCAGTACTTC.

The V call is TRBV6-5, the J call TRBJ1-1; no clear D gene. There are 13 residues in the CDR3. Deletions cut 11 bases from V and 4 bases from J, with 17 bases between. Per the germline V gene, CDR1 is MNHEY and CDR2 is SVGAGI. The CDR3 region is CAPRCPGFTEAFF. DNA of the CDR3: TGTGCCCCCCGTTGTCCGGGATTCACTGAAGCTTTCTTT.

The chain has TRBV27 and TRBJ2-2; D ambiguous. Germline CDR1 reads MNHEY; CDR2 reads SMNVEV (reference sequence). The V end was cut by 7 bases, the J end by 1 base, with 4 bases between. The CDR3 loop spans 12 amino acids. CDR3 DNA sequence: TGTGCCAGCACAGAGAACACCGGGGAGCTGTTTTTT. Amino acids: CASTENTGELFF.

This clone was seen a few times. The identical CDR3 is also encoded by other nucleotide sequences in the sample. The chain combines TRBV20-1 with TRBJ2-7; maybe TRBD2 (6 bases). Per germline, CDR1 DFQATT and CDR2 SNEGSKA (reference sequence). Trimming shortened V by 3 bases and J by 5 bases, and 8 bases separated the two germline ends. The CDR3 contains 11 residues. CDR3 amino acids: CSASSGHEQYF. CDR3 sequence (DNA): TGCAGTGCTAGTAGCGGTCACGAGCAGTACTTC.

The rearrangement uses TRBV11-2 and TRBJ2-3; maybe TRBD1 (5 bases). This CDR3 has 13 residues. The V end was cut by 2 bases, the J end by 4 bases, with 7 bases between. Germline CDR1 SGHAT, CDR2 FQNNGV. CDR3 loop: CASSLRGPDTQYF. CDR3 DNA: TGTGCCAGCAGCTTAAGGGGCCCAGATACGCAGTATTTT.

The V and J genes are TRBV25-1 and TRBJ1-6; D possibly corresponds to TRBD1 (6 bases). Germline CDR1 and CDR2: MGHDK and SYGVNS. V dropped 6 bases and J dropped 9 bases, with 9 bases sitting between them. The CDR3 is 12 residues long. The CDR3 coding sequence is TGTGCCAGCAGAGAGGGGGTTTCACCCCTCCACTTT. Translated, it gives CASREGVSPLHF.

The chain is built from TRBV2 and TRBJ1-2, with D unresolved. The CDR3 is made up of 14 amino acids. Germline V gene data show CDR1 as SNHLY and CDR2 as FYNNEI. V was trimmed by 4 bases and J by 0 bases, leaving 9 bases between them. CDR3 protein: CASSAAGANYGYTF. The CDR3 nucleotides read TGTGCCAGCAGTGCAGCAGGAGCTAACTATGGCTACACCTTC.

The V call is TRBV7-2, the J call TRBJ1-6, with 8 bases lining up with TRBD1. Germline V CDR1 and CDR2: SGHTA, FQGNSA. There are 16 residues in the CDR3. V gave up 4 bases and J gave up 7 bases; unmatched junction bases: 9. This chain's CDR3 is CASSSAAGGENSPLHF. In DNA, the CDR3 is TGTGCCAGCAGCTCGGCGGCAGGGGGCGAGAATTCACCCCTCCACTTT.

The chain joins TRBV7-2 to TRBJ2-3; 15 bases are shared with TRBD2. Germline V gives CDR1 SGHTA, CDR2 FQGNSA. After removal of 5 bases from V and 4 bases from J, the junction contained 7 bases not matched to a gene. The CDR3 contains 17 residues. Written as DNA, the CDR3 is TGTGCCAGCAGCACCCGGACTAGCGGGGGGGTAGCAGATACGCAGTATTTT. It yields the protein CASSTRTSGGVADTQYF.

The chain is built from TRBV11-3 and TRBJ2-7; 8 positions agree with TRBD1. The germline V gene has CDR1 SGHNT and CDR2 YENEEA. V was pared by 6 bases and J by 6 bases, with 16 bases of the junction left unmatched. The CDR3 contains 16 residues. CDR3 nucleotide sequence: TGTGCCAGCAGTTATCCGACAGGGGAAGGCAGAGTCGAGCAGTACTTC. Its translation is CASSYPTGEGRVEQYF.

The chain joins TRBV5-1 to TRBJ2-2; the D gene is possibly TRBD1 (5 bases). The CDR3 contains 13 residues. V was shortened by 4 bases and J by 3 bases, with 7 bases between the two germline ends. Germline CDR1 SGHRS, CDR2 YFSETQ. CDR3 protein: CASSVTDTGELFF. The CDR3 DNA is TGCGCCAGCAGCGTGACAGACACCGGGGAGCTGTTTTTT. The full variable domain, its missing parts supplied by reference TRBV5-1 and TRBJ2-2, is KAGVTQTPRYLIKTRGQQVTLSCSPISGHRSVSWYQQTPGQGLQFLFEYFSETQRNKGNFPGRFSGRQFSNSRSEMNVSTLELGDSALYLCASSVTDTGELFFGEGSRLTVL.

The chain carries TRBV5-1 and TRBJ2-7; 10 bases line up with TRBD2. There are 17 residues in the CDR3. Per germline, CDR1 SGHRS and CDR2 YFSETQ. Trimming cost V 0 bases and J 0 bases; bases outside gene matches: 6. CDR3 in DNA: TGCGCCAGCAGCTTGGCGAGGCTAGCGGGGGTCTCCTACGAGCAGTACTTC. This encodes CASSLARLAGVSYEQYF.

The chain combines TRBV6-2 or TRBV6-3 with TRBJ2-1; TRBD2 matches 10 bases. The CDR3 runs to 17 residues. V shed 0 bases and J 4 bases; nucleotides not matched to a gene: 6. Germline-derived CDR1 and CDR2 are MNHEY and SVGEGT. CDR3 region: CASSYSTERGGYNEQFF. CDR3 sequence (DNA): TGTGCCAGCAGTTACTCGACCGAGCGGGGGGGTTACAATGAGCAGTTCTTC.

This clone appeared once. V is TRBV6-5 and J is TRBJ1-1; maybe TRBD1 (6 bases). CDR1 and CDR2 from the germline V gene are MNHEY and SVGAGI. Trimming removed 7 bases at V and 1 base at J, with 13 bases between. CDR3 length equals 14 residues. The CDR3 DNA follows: TGTGCCAGCACCCACGGACAGTCGAACACTGAAGCTTTCTTT. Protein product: CASTHGQSNTEAFF.

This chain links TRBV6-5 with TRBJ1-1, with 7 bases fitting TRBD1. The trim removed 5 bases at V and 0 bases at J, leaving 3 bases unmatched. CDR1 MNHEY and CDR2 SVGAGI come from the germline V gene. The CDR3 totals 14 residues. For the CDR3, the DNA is TGTGCCAGCAGTAGACAGGGCATGAACACTGAAGCTTTCTTT. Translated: CASSRQGMNTEAFF.

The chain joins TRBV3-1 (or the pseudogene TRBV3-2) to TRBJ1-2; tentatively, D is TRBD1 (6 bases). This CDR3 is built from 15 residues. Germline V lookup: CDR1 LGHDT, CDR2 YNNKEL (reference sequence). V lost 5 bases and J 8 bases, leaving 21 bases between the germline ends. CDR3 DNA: TGTGCCAGCAGCGAAATCGCCGAGGGGGTAGGCGGCTACACCTTC. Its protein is CASSEIAEGVGGYTF.

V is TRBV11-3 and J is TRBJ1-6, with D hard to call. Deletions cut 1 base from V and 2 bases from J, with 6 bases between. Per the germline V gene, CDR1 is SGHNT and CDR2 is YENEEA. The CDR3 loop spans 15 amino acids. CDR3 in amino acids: CASSLGRAYNSPLHF. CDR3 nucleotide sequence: TGTGCCAGCAGCTTAGGCCGGGCCTATAATTCACCCCTCCACTTT. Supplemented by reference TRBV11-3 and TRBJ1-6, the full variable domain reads EAGVVQSPRYKIIEKKQPVAFWCNPISGHNTLYWYLQNLGQGPELLIRYENEEAVDDSQLPKDRFSAERLKGVDSTLKIQPAELGDSAVYLCASSLGRAYNSPLHFGNGTRLTVT.

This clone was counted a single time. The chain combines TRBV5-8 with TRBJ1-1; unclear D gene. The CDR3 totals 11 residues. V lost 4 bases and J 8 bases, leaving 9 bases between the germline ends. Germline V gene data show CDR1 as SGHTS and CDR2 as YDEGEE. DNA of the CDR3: TGTGCCAGCAGCGCGAGGAGGGAAGCTTTCTTT. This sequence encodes CASSARREAFF.